The clone carrying this T cell receptor (beta chain) was detected a few times. What it recognizes is unknown. This sample was included in a study of T cells after yellow fever vaccination. Study outcomes and limitations: Although the secondary response was weaker, it peaked faster, at day 5 versus 15.

In germline, CDR1 is KGHSH, CDR2 LQKENI. The CDR3 length is 12 residues. V lost 0 bases, J lost 8 bases, and 7 bases lay in between. The 5'RACE template-switching step produced TCR cDNA and added a universal primer site and UMIs. TCRdb re-called the 5' RACE reads through MiXCR, storing one row per CDR3 protein. The data show tens of thousands of distinct CDR3 sequences, with almost 8% seen just once and roughly 41% held by the top ten. Material: CD8+ T cells sorted from PBMCs, obtained on the day of the yellow fever booster vaccination. The gene calls are TRBV18 and TRBJ1-2; no firm D call. The clonotype originates from a man aged 25 to 40 who received the YFV17D yellow fever vaccine. The CDR3 coding sequence is TGTGCCAGCTCACCACCGGGGAGGGGCTACACCTTC. Its translation is CASSPPGRGYTF.